A selection of T cell receptor beta chains follows, all from one sample in a study of blood T cell repertoires in COVID-19. Only in-frame clones appear in the TCRdb table, and some are missing; sequencing was by immunoSEQ multiplex PCR. This table has some 60,000 clones, 77% appearing once. The source material was peripheral blood. The receptor source for this set is a human donor in a cohort sampled during active COVID-19. Each CDR3 is given with its conserved first and last residue. A D gene is named only where the DNA matches it firmly. The size of a clone is reported for some rows only, either as once, few or many, or as a class for expanded clones.

CDR3 protein,CDR3 DNA,D gene,J gene,clone size,V gene
CASSPRTSGSQETQYF,TGCGCCAGCAGCCCCAGGACTAGCGGAAGTCAAGAGACCCAGTACTTC,TRBD2,TRBJ2-5,NA,TRBV5-1
CASSLITTGVVEAFF,TGTGCCAGCAGCTTAATCACTACAGGGGTTGTTGAAGCTTTCTTT,TRBD1,TRBJ1-1,NA,TRBV7-6
CASSPAGQNYEQYF,TGTGCCAGCTCACCCGCAGGACAGAATTACGAGCAGTACTTC,NA,TRBJ2-7,NA,TRBV18
CASSLTGTNEAFF,TGTGCCAGCAGCTTGACGGGAACCAATGAAGCTTTCTTT,NA,TRBJ1-1,NA,TRBV5-4
CASSPKWTSGADTQYF,TGCGCCAGCAGCCCAAAATGGACTAGCGGAGCAGATACGCAGTATTTT,TRBD2,TRBJ2-3,NA,TRBV5-1
CASSPIQGYEQYF,TGTGCCAGCAGCCCCATCCAGGGCTACGAGCAGTACTTC,NA,TRBJ2-7,NA,TRBV7-6
CASSIGWNEQFF,TGTGCCAGTAGTATCGGGTGGAATGAGCAGTTCTTC,NA,TRBJ2-1,many,TRBV19
CASRREESAYEQYF,TGTGCCAGCAGGCGCGAGGAGTCAGCCTACGAGCAGTACTTC,NA,TRBJ2-7,NA,TRBV28
CASSPTGLNGITQYF,TGCGCCAGCAGCCCAACCGGGCTTAACGGGATTACGCAGTATTTT,NA,TRBJ2-3,NA,TRBV4-3
CASSLPVGEQFF,TGTGCCAGCAGTCTCCCGGTCGGTGAGCAGTTCTTC,NA,TRBJ2-1,NA,TRBV28
CASSLDQGLGETQYF,TGTGCCAGCAGCTTAGACCAGGGGCTAGGGGAGACCCAGTACTTC,NA,TRBJ2-5,NA,TRBV13
CASSRSPGQPYEQYF,TGTGCCAGCAGCCGGAGCCCGGGACAGCCCTACGAGCAGTACTTC,TRBD1,TRBJ2-7,NA,TRBV27
CASNLWGAEAFF,TGTGCCAGCAACCTTTGGGGGGCTGAAGCTTTCTTT,NA,TRBJ1-1,NA,TRBV12-3/TRBV12-4
CASNTGSSYSPLHF,TGCGCCAGCAACACGGGGAGTAGTTATTCACCCCTCCACTTT,NA,TRBJ1-6,NA,TRBV5-1
CASFGGIKVFF,TGTGCCAGTTTCGGGGGGATCAAGGTGTTCTTC,TRBD2,TRBJ2-1,NA,TRBV19